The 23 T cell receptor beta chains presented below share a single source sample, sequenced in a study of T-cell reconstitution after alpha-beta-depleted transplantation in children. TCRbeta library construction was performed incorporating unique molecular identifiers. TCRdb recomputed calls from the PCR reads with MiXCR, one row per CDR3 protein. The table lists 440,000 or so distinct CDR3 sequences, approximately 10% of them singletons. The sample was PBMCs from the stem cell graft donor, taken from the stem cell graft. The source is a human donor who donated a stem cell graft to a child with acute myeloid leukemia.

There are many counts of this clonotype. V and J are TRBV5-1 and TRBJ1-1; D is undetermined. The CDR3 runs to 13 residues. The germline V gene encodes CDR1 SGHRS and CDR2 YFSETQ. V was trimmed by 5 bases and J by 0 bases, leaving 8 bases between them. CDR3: CASRRDLNTEAFF. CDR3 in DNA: TGCGCCAGCAGAAGGGATTTGAACACTGAAGCTTTCTTT.

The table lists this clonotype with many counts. CDR3 in amino acids: CASSLWDPGAETQYF. For the CDR3, the DNA is TGTGCCAGCAGTTTATGGGACCCGGGGGCTGAGACCCAGTACTTC. The chain is built from TRBV27 and TRBJ2-5; D assignment may be TRBD1 or TRBD2 (6 bases each). There are 15 residues in the CDR3. The V end lost 1 base, the J end lost 5 bases, and 14 bases lay between the germline ends. Germline CDR1 and CDR2: MNHEY and SMNVEV (reference sequence).

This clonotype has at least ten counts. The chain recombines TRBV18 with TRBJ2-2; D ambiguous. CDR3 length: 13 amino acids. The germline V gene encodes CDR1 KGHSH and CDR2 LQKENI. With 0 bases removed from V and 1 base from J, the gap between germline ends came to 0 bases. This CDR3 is CASSPPNTGELFF. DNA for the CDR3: TGTGCCAGCTCACCACCGAACACCGGGGAGCTGTTTTTT.

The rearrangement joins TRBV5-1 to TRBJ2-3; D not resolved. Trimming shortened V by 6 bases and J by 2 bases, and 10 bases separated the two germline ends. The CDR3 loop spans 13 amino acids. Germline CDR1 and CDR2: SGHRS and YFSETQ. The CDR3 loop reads CASTTGATDTQYF. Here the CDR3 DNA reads TGCGCCAGCACCACGGGCGCCACAGATACGCAGTATTTT.

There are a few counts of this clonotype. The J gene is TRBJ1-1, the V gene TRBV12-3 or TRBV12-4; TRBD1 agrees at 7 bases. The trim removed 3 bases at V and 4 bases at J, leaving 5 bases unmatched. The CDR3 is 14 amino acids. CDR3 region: CASSFAGGATEAFF. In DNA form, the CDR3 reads TGTGCCAGCAGTTTTGCAGGGGGGGCCACTGAAGCTTTCTTT.

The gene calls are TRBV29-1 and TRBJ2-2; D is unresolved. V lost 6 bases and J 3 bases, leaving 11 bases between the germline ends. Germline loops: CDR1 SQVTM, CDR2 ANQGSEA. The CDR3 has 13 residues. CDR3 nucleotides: TGCAGCGTGCATAAAGGCGACACCGGGGAGCTGTTTTTT. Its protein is CSVHKGDTGELFF.

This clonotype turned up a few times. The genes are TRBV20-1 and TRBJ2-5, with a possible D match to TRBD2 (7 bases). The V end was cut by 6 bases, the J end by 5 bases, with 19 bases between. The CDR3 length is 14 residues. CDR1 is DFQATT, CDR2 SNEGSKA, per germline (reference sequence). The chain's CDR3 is CSAQPRGARETQYF. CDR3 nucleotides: TGCAGTGCACAGCCCCGGGGGGCTCGGGAGACCCAGTACTTC.

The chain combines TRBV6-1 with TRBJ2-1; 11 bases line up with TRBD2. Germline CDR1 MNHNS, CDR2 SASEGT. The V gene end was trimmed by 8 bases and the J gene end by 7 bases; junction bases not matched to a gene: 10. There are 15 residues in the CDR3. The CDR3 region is CASCKELAGVNEQFF. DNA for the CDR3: TGTGCCAGCTGCAAGGAACTAGCGGGAGTTAATGAGCAGTTCTTC.

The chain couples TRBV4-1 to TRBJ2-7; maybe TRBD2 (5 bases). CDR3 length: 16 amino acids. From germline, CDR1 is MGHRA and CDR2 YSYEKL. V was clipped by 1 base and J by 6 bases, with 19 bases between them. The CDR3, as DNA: TGCGCCAGCAGCCAAGTTCTGCGGGTGCGTTCAGCCGAGCAGTACTTC. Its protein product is CASSQVLRVRSAEQYF.

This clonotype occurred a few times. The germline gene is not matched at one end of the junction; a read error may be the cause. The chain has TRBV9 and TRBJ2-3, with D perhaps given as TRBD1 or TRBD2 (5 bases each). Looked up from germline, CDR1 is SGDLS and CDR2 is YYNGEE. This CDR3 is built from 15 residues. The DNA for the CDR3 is TGTTCCAGCAGCGTAGGGGCTAGCCGAACAGATACGCAGTATTTT. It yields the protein CSSSVGASRTDTQYF.

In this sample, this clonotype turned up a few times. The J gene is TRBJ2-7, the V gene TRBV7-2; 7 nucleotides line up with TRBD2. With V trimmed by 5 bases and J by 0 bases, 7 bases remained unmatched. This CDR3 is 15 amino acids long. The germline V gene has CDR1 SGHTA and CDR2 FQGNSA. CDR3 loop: CASSASRGDSYEQYV. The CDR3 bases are TGTGCCAGCAGCGCCAGTCGGGGGGACTCCTACGAGCAGTACGTC.

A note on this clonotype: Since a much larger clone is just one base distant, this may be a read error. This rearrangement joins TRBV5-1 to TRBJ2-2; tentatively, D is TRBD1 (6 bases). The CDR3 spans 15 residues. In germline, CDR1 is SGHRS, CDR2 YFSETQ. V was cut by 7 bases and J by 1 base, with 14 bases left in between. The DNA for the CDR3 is TGCGCCAGCGGCGCAGGGGCCCTGAACACCGGGGAGCTGTTTTTT. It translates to CASGAGALNTGELFF.

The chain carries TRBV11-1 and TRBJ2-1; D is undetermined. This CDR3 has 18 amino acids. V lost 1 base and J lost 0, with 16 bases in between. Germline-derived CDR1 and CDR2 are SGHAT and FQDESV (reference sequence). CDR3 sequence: CASSLGGGAESSYNEQFF. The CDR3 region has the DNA TGTGCCAGCAGCTTAGGAGGTGGCGCGGAGAGCTCCTACAATGAGCAGTTCTTC.

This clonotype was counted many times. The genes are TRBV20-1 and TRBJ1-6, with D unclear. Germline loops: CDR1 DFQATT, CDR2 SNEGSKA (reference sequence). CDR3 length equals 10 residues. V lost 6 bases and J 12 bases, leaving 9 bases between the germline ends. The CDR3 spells CSAPNGPLHF. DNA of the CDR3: TGCAGTGCCCCTAACGGACCCCTCCACTTT.

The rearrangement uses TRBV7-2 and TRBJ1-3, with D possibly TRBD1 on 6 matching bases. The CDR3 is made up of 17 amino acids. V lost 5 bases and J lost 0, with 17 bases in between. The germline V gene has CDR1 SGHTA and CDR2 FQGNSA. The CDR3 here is CASSLLRDTFSGNTIYF. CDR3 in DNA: TGTGCCAGCAGCCTGCTCCGGGACACCTTCTCTGGAAACACCATATATTTT.

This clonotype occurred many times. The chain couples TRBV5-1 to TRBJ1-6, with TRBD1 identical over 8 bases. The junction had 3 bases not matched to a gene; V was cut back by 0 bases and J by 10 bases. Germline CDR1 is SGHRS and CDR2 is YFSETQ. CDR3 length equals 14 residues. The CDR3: CASSLAGQGSPLHF. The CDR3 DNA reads TGCGCCAGCAGCTTGGCCGGACAGGGATCACCCCTCCACTTT.

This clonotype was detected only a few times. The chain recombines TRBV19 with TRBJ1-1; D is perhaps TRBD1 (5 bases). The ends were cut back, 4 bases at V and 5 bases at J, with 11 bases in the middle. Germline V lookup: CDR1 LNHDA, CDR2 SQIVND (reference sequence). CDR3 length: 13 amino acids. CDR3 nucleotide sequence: TGTGCCAGTAGTAGGGCAGGGTATACTGAAGCTTTCTTT. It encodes CASSRAGYTEAFF.

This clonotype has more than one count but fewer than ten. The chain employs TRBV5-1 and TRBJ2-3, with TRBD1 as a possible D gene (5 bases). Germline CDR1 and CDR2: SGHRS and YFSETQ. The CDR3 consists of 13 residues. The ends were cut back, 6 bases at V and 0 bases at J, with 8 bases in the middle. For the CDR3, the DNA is TGCGCCAGCACAGGGTTTAGCACAGATACGCAGTATTTT. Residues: CASTGFSTDTQYF.

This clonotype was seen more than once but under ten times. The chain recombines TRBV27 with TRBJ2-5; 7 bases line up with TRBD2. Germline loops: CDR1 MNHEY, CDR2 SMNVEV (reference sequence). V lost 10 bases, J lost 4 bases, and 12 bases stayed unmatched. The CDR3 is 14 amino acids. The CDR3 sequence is CATSLVAGVETQYF. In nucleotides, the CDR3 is TGTGCCACCTCCCTAGTGGCGGGGGTAGAGACCCAGTACTTC.

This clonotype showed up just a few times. CDR3 DNA sequence: TGTGCCATCAGTGAGTCGGGGGCGGCTAGCGGGACAAACAATGAGCAGTTCTTC. Translated: CAISESGAASGTNNEQFF. This chain uses TRBV10-3 with TRBJ2-1; 9 nucleotides line up with TRBD2. The CDR3 sequence is 18 residues long. The J segment lost 5 bases and the V segment lost 0 bases, leaving 11 bases of the junction unmatched. Germline-derived CDR1 and CDR2 are ENHRY and SYGVKD.

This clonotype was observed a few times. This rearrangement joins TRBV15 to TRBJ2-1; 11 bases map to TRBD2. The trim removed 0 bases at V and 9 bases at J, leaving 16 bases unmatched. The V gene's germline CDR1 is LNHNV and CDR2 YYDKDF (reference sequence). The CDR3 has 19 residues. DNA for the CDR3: TGTGCCACCAGCAGAGATAGATCAGGCTGGCTAGCGGGAGGCGGTGAGCAGTTCTTC. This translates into CATSRDRSGWLAGGGEQFF.

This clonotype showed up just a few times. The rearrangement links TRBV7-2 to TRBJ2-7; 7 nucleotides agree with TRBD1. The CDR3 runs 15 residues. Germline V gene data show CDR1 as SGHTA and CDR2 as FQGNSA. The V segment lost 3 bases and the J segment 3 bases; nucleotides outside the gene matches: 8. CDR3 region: CASSLSDRDVYEQYV. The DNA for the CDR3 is TGTGCCAGCAGCTTGTCAGACAGGGACGTCTACGAGCAGTACGTC.

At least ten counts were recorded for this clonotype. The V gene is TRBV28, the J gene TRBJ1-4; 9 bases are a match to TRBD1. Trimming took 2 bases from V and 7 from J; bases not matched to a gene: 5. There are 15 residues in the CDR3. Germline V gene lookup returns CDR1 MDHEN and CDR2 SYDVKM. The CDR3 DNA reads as TGTGCCAGCAGTTTAACAGGGGGCGTCGGTGAAAAACTGTTTTTT. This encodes CASSLTGGVGEKLFF. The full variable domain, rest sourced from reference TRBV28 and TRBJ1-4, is DVKVTQSSRYLVKRTGEKVFLECVQDMDHENMFWYRQDPGLGLRLIYFSYDVKMKEKGDIPEGYSVSREKKERFSLILESASTNQTSMYLCASSLTGGVGEKLFFGSGTQLSVL.